This TCR beta chain was retrieved from a study of glioma-infiltrating T cells. Study-level background: Low-grade gliomas were grade II; glioblastomas were grade IV at initial diagnosis. Glioma patients had dexamethasone for six or fewer days before surgery.

Study-wide points: Patients with low tissue-blood divergence carried a signature set of shared blood CDR3 motifs.

Amplification of TCR alpha and beta CDR3 regions from RNA used iRepertoire nested multiplex PCR. Using its own MiXCR run on the multiplex PCR reads, TCRdb lists one record per CDR3 protein. Of more than 350,000 distinct CDR3 sequences detected, 41% appear once; the ten largest clones hold 12%. A word on this clonotype: The antigen remains undetermined.

The CDR3 contains 16 residues. V was clipped by 1 base and J by 0 bases, with 10 bases between them. Germline V lookup: CDR1 LGHNA, CDR2 YSLEER. This TCR was recovered from a human donor with low-grade glioma or glioblastoma, undergoing nonglioma brain surgery, or in good health (not recorded which). The sequenced sample was glioma tissue, nonneoplastic brain tissue, or PBMCs (not recorded which). The V and J genes are TRBV4-3 and TRBJ2-1; D unclear. For the CDR3, the DNA is TGCGCCAGCAGCCAAGTGTTCAAGGGCTCCTACAATGAGCAGTTCTTC. Translating gives CASSQVFKGSYNEQFF.